Listed below are T cell receptor beta chains from one sample, sequenced in a study of Graves' ophthalmopathy and Graves' hyperthyroidism. TCRdb reprocessed the multiplex PCR reads via MiXCR and lists one record per CDR3 protein. The sample includes about 620,000 distinct CDR3 sequences, 20% to 25% seen only once; the top ten take more than 5.5%. Sequences were obtained from peripheral blood. These receptor sequences come from a young woman with stable Graves' hyperthyroidism. Some clones in this sample may be carry-over from other donors' samples. The CDR3 runs from the conserved cysteine through the conserved F or W. A D gene is named only where the DNA matches it firmly. A row's size may be missing; if present it is once, few, many or a size class.

clone size,V gene,J gene,D gene,CDR3 protein,CDR3 DNA
many,TRBV30,TRBJ1-2,TRBD1,CAWSETGTGYTF,TGTGCCTGGAGTGAGACAGGGACTGGCTACACCTTC
few,TRBV6-1,TRBJ2-1,TRBD2,CASSVGRAPHEQFF,TGTGCCAGCAGTGTCGGGAGGGCCCCCCATGAGCAGTTCTTC
many,TRBV12-3/TRBV12-4,TRBJ2-2,-,CASSLEVLNTGELFF,TGTGCCAGCAGTTTAGAAGTACTAAACACCGGGGAGCTGTTTTTT
-,TRBV6-2/TRBV6-3,TRBJ2-7,-,CASSPIGYEQYF,TGTGCCAGCAGCCCCATAGGTTACGAGCAGTACTTC
many,TRBV2,TRBJ1-1,TRBD1,CAVHRGPTEAFF,TGTGCCGTACACAGGGGGCCCACTGAAGCTTTCTTT
-,TRBV20-1,TRBJ2-7,-,CSATPGGSYEQYF,TGCAGTGCTACCCCGGGTGGGTCCTACGAGCAGTACTTC
-,TRBV6-1,TRBJ1-1,-,CASSAIGGGWFTEAFF,TGTGCCAGCAGTGCTATTGGCGGCGGGTGGTTCACTGAAGCTTTCTTT
many,TRBV6-1,TRBJ1-1,-,CASSAPGGAFF,TGTGCCAGCAGTGCCCCCGGGGGAGCTTTCTTT
many,TRBV24-1,TRBJ1-2,TRBD1,CATSDHRTGDYGYTF,TGTGCCACCAGTGACCATAGGACAGGGGACTATGGCTACACCTTC
-,TRBV7-2,TRBJ1-2,-,CASSLVGASYGYTF,TGTGCCAGCAGCTTAGTGGGGGCGAGCTATGGCTACACCTTC
-,TRBV11-2,TRBJ2-7,TRBD2,CASSRGTSARGTYEQYF,TGTGCCAGCAGCCGTGGGACTAGCGCCAGGGGGACCTACGAGCAGTACTTC
many,TRBV5-1,TRBJ2-5,TRBD2,CASSYREGETQYF,TGCGCCAGCAGCTATAGGGAGGGAGAGACCCAGTACTTC
-,TRBV7-8,TRBJ1-6,-,CASGGGFNSPLHF,TGTGCCAGCGGAGGGGGGTTTAATTCACCCCTCCACTTT
many,TRBV30,TRBJ2-7,-,CAWKNAGFSRLYEQYF,TGTGCCTGGAAGAACGCCGGGTTCAGTCGCCTATACGAGCAGTACTTC